This T cell receptor beta chain was documented in a study of blood T cell repertoires in COVID-19. Sequencing was performed with immunoSEQ multiplex PCR; in TCRdb, only in-frame clones are kept and a portion is missing. In the table there are about 35,000 clones, roughly 80% of which are singletons. CDR1 and CDR2 from the germline V gene are LNHDA and SQIVND (reference sequence). Deletions cut 6 bases from V and 4 bases from J, with 13 bases between. This CDR3 has 14 amino acids. Remarks on this clone: Other DNA sequences in this sample translate to the same CDR3.

This clonotype was obtained from a man aged 50-59 years with acute or convalescent COVID-19. The genes are TRBV19 and TRBJ2-1, with D perhaps TRBD1 (6 bases). Sequencing input: peripheral blood. The CDR3 sequence: CASRDSLGYNEQFF. In DNA, the CDR3 is TGTGCCAGTAGGGACAGTTTGGGGTACAATGAGCAGTTCTTC. The variable domain in full, completed from reference TRBV19 and TRBJ2-1, reads DGGITQSPKYLFRKEGQNVTLSCEQNLNHDAMYWYRQDPGQGLRLIYYSQIVNDFQKGDIAEGYSVSREKKESFPLTVTSAQKNPTAFYLCASRDSLGYNEQFFGPGTRLTVL.